This entry features one T cell receptor beta chain sequence. The target antigen is unknown. This record comes from a study of shared clonotypes between healthy human individuals. General study findings and limits: Naive subsets tended to show greater estimated richness than memory subsets.

The assay was immunoSEQ multiplex PCR, and TCRdb's table has in-frame clones only and misses some. The repertoire includes approximately 1,500,000 clones, roughly 98% of them detected once, and around 0.45% sits in the top ten. The sequence was obtained from a man aged 30 to 39 in good health. Sequenced input: naive CD4+ T cells sorted from blood. Subset: CD45RA+ positively selected.

CDR3 coding DNA: TGTGCCAGCAGCTTAGGCGACAGGGGAAGCTATGGCTACACCTTC. Protein product: CASSLGDRGSYGYTF. This sequence joins TRBV7-9 and TRBJ1-2; 8 positions agree with TRBD1. This CDR3 has 15 amino acids. Trimming at V came to 1 base and at J to 4 bases, leaving 5 bases not matched to a gene. CDR1 SEHNR and CDR2 FQNEAQ come from the germline V gene (reference sequence).